The entry below describes one T cell receptor (beta chain). Its antigen is currently unknown. This sample stems from a study of T cell responses to AZD1222 COVID-19 vaccine. Pooling of second doses given at about 4 or about 12 weeks was done. Repertoires were generated with immunoSEQ multiplex PCR, while TCRdb's copy carries only in-frame clones and drops some. Of some 81,000 clones listed, under 95% are singletons. Germline trimming cut 7 bases from V and 8 bases from J; bases unmatched to any gene: 5. The CDR3 sequence is 12 residues long. CDR1 and CDR2 (germline): SGHRS, YFSETQ. Study-wide results and caveats: It should be noted that donors were predominantly white British and more often female, and clonal diversity was possibly underestimated.

The gene calls are TRBV5-1 and TRBJ2-2, with TRBD1 matching 7 bases. The sequence derives from an adult who received the AZD1222 COVID-19 vaccine. Sequenced here: peripheral blood, sampled 28 days after the second AZD1222 dose. CDR3 coding DNA: TGCGCCAGCGGGACAGCCAAAGGGGAGCTGTTTTTT. This encodes CASGTAKGELFF.